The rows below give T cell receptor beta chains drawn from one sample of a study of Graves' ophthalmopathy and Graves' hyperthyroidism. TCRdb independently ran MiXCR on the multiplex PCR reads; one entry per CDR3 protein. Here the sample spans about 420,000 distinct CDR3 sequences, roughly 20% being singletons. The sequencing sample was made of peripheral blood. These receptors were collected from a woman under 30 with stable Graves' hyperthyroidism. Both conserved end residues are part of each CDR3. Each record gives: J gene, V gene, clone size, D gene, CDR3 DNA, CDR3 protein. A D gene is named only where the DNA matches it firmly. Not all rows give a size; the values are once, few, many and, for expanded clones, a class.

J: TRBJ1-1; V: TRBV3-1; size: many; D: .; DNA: TGTGCCAGCAGCCTGACGACAAGCTACACTGAAGCTTTCTTT; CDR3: CASSLTTSYTEAFF
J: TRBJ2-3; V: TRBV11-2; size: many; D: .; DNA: TGTGCCAGCAGCTTAGAAGGAAGCGGTTACCGCACAGATACGCAGTATTTT; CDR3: CASSLEGSGYRTDTQYF
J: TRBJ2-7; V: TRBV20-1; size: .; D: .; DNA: TGCAGTGCTAGATGGGGTCATGGGAGCGAGCAGTACTTC; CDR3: CSARWGHGSEQYF
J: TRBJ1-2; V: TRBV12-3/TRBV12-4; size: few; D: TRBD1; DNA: TGTGCCAGCAGCTGGACAGGGGGCAGCGGCTACACCTTC; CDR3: CASSWTGGSGYTF
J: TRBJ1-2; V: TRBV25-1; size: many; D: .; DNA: TGTGCCAGCAGTGAATGGGGGACAAGGCAGGGCTACACCTTC; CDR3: CASSEWGTRQGYTF
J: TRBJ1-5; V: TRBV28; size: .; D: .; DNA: TGTGCCAGCAGTTGGGGGCCATGGGGGGCCGACAATCAGCCCCAGCATTTT; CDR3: CASSWGPWGADNQPQHF
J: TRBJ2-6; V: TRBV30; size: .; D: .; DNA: TGTGCCTGGAACGCAGGGGGGGCTGGGGCCAACGTCCTGACTTTC; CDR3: CAWNAGGAGANVLTF
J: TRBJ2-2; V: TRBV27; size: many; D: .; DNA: TGTGCCAGCAGTTTAATCCTCCCGCCCGGGGAGCTGTTTTTT; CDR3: CASSLILPPGELFF
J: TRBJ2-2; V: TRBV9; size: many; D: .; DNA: TGTGCCAGCAGCGTATTAGTGGGCGGGGTGAACACCGGGGAGCTGTTTTTT; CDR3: CASSVLVGGVNTGELFF
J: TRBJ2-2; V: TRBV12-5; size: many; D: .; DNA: TGTGCTAGTGGTTCCTGGACAGCCTCCACCGGGGAGCTGTTTTTT; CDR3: CASGSWTASTGELFF
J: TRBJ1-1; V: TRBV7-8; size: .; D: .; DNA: TGTGCCAGCAGCTTGGGGAGACCGGGGGGCGGCCCTGGCACTGAAGCTTTCTTT; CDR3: CASSLGRPGGGPGTEAFF
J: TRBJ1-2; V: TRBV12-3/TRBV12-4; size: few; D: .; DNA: TGTGCCAGCAGTTTTTCGCTCCAGTATGGCTACACCTTC; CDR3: CASSFSLQYGYTF
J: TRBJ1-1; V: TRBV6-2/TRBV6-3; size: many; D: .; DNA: TGTGCCAGCAGCGAGCTTACAGGTGGTGGGGAAGCTTTCTTT; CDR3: CASSELTGGGEAFF
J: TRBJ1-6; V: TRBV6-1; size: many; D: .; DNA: TGTGCCAGCGCCCCCGGGACGGGGAATTCACCCCTCCACTTT; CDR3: CASAPGTGNSPLHF
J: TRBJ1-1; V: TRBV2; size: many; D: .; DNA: TGTGCCAGCAGTGAAGAGTCAGGGGTAGGCACTGAAGCTTTCTTT; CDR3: CASSEESGVGTEAFF
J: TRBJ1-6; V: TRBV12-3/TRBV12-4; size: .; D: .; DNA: TGTGCCAGCAGTAACCTTATTAATTCACCCCTCCACTTT; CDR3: CASSNLINSPLHF
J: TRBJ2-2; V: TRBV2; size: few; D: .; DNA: TGTGCCAGCAGTGAGATGAGAACCGGGGAGCTGTTTTTT; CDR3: CASSEMRTGELFF
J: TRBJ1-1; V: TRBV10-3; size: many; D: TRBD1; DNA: TGTGCCGTCAGAGTAGCACAGGGGGGGAACACTGAAGCTTTCTTT; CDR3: CAVRVAQGGNTEAFF
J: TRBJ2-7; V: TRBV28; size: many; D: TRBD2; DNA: TGTGCCAGCAGGGACGGGGGGGGAGGGCCCTACGAGCAGTACTTC; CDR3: CASRDGGGGPYEQYF
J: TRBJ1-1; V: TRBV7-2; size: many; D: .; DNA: TGTGCCAGCAGCTTTGATCCGGGGGACACTGAAGCTTTCTTT; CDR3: CASSFDPGDTEAFF
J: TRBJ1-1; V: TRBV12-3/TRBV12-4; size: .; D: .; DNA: TGTGCCAGCAGTTTGGTGTTTGGCATTGAAGCTTTCTTT; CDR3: CASSLVFGIEAFF
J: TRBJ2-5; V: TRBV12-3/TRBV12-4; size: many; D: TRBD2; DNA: TGTGCCAGCAGTTTATTCCCACTAGCGGGAGAAGAGACCCAGTACTTC; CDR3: CASSLFPLAGEETQYF
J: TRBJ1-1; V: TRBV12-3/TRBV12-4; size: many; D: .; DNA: TGTGCCAGCAGTTATTCCGGGACGAAAGCTTTCTTT; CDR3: CASSYSGTKAFF
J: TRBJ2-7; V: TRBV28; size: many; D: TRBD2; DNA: TGTGCCAGCATCCCATCGGGGACTAGCGGGAGAGACGAGCAGTACTTC; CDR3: CASIPSGTSGRDEQYF
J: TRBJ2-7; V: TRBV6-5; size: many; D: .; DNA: TGTGCCAGCACTTCCCCCAGGGGACGGGGCGAGCAGTACTTC; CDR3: CASTSPRGRGEQYF
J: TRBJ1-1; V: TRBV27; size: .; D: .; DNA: TGTGCCAGCAGTGTTGGAGGGGGGTATGAAGCTTTCTTT; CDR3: CASSVGGGYEAFF
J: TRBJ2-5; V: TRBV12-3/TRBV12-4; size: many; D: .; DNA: TGTGCCAGCAGTTCCCCTAACAGGGTAGAGACCCAGTACTTC; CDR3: CASSSPNRVETQYF
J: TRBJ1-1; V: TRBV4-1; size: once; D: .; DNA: TGCGCCAGCAGCCAAGGGAGAGATGAAGCTTTCTTT; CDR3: CASSQGRDEAFF
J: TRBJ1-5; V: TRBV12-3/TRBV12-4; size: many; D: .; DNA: TGTGCCAGCAGTTTACATGAAAGGGTCCGCAATCAGCCCCAGCATTTT; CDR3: CASSLHERVRNQPQHF
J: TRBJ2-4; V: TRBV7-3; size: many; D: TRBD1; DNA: TGTGCCAGCAGCCAAGGGGGCGAAAACATTCAGTACTTC; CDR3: CASSQGGENIQYF
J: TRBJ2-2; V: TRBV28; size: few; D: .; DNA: TGTGCCAGCAGTCTCACGCTAGGACACAACACCGGGGAGCTGTTTTTT; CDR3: CASSLTLGHNTGELFF
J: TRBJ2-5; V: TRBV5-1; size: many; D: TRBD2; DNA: TGCGCCAGCAGCTTGGAAAGCGGGAGTGTGGAGACCCAGTACTTC; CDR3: CASSLESGSVETQYF
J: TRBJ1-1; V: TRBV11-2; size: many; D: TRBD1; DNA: TGTGCCAGCAGCTTAGATCGAACGGACAGGGATGGAATGAAGACTGAAGCTTTCTTT; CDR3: CASSLDRTDRDGMKTEAFF
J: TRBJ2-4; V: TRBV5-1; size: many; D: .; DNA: TGCGCCAGCAGCTTGGGGAGCAGATCGGACATTCAGTACTTC; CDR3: CASSLGSRSDIQYF
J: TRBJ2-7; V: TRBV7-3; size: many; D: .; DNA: TGTGCCAGCAGCCAGGGACCTGGTGGGAGAGAACCCTACGAGCAGTACTTC; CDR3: CASSQGPGGREPYEQYF
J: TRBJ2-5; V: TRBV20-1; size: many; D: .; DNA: TGCAGTGCCGGGCGGGCAGAAAGCTACCAAGAGACCCAGTACTTC; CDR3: CSAGRAESYQETQYF
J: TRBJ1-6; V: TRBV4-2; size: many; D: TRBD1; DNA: TGTGCCAGCAGCCAAGAAGGTACAGGGGGTTGGTCACCCCTCCACTTT; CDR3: CASSQEGTGGWSPLHF
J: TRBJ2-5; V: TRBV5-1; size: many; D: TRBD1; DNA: TGCGCCAGCAGCTCAAGTACAGGGGGTCCTGGAGAGACCCAGTACTTC; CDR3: CASSSSTGGPGETQYF
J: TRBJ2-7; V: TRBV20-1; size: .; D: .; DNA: TGCAGTGCTAGATCCGGGAAGGGACCCTTATGCTTC; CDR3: CSARSGKGPLCF
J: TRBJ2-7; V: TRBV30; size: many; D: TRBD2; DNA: TGTGCCTGGAGTACTAGGACTAGCCAGCAGTACTTC; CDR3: CAWSTRTSQQYF
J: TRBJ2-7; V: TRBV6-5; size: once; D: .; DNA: TGTGCCAGCAGTTACCGTGATAGCAGGGACGAGCAGTACTTC; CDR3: CASSYRDSRDEQYF
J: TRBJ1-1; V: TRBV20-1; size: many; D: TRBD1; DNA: TGCAGTGCTAGCTTAGACAGGGGAAACACTGAAGCTTTCTTT; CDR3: CSASLDRGNTEAFF
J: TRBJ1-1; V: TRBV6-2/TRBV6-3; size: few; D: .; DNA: TGTGCCAGCAGTCGAGGGACCTCGCGGGCTTTCTTT; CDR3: CASSRGTSRAFF
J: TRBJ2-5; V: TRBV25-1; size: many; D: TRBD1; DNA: TGTGCCAGCAGTGTCACAGGGGGCTTAGAGACCCAGTACTTC; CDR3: CASSVTGGLETQYF
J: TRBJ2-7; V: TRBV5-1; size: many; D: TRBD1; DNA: TGCGCCAGCAGCTTTCAGGGGGCGAACGAGCAGTACTTC; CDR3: CASSFQGANEQYF
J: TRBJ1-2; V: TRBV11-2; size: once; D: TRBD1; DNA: TGTGCCAGCAGCTCCCACCGCCGGACAGGGGGATCATCTCAGTATGGCTACACCTTC; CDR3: CASSSHRRTGGSSQYGYTF
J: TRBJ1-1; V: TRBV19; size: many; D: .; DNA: TGTGCCAGTATGTTGGGGCTGAACACTGAAGCTTTCTTT; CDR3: CASMLGLNTEAFF
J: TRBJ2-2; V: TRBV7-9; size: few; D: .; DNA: TGTGCCAGCAGCTTCCCCGGGAGCCCCACCGGGGAGCTGTTTTTT; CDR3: CASSFPGSPTGELFF
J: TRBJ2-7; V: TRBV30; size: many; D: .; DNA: TGTGCCTGGAACGCGCGTCCGGGACACGAGCAGTACTTC; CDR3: CAWNARPGHEQYF
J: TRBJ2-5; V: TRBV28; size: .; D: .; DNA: TGTGCCAGCAGTCCCCCATTTCACCAAGAGACCCAGTACTTC; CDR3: CASSPPFHQETQYF